The 23 T cell receptor beta chains reported below all come from one sample, sequenced in a study of blood T cell repertoires in COVID-19. The table came from immunoSEQ multiplex PCR; TCRdb's copy has only in-frame clones and leaves some out. The sample includes 150,000 to 200,000 clones, approximately 88% seen only once; the top ten take roughly 9.5%. The specimen sequenced was peripheral blood. The receptors stem from a woman over 75 with active or convalescent COVID-19.

The J gene is TRBJ2-1, the V gene TRBV3-1 (or the pseudogene TRBV3-2), with 12 bases matching TRBD2. V shed 5 bases, J shed 6 bases, and the junction held 5 bases outside the gene matches. The CDR3 runs to 15 residues. Germline V gene lookup returns CDR1 LGHDT and CDR2 YNNKEL (reference sequence). For the CDR3, the DNA is TGTGCCAGCAGCACCCTAGCGGGGGGGTTCAATGAGCAGTTCTTC. The encoded protein is CASSTLAGGFNEQFF.

The chain uses TRBV5-1 and TRBJ2-1; 15 bases fit TRBD2. This CDR3 has 19 amino acids. The junction had 11 bases not matched to a gene; V was cut back by 2 bases and J by 5 bases. Per germline, CDR1 SGHRS and CDR2 YFSETQ. CDR3 bases: TGCGCCAGCAGCTTCTTCCCCAGGACTAGCGGGGGGGCCGACAATGAGCAGTTCTTC. It codes for CASSFFPRTSGGADNEQFF.

The chain recombines TRBV7-9 with TRBJ2-6; 7 nucleotides match TRBD2. The CDR3 is 15 residues long. V was clipped by 3 bases and J by 2 bases; unmatched bases: 1. Germline CDR1 is SEHNR and CDR2 is FQNEAQ (reference sequence). The CDR3 region is CASSLGGAGANVLTF. CDR3 DNA sequence: TGTGCCAGCAGCTTGGGAGGGGCTGGGGCCAACGTCCTGACTTTC.

The chain combines TRBV4-1 with TRBJ1-6, with D unclear. Germline CDR1 is MGHRA and CDR2 is YSYEKL. The CDR3 runs to 13 residues. Trimming pared 0 bases from V and 6 bases from J, leaving 3 bases between. The CDR3 loop is CASSQDLNSPLHF. The CDR3 bases are TGCGCCAGCAGCCAAGACCTTAATTCACCCCTCCACTTT.

The J gene is TRBJ2-5, the V gene TRBV9; possibly TRBD2 for D (5 bases). CDR3 length: 19 amino acids. The V end was cut by 2 bases, the J end by 2 bases, with 25 bases between. The germline CDR1 and CDR2 sequences are SGDLS and YYNGEE. The CDR3 here is CASSVAGGALQRVQETQYF. CDR3 nucleotides: TGTGCCAGCAGCGTCGCTGGAGGAGCTCTCCAGCGAGTACAAGAGACCCAGTACTTC.

The chain has TRBV7-9 and TRBJ1-2; 9 bases fit TRBD1. Trimming took 5 bases from V and 4 from J; bases not matched to a gene: 11. This CDR3 has 16 amino acids. Per germline, CDR1 SEHNR and CDR2 FQNEAQ (reference sequence). The CDR3 spells CASSPRDRVISYGYTF. CDR3 DNA sequence: TGTGCCAGCAGCCCCCGGGACAGGGTAATCTCCTATGGCTACACCTTC.

J is TRBJ2-7 and V is TRBV7-3; TRBD1 aligns across 7 bases. The CDR3 is 14 amino acids. The ends lost 5 bases at V and 6 bases at J; junction bases unmatched: 10. CDR1 and CDR2 (germline): SGHTA, FQGTGA. The CDR3 sequence is CASSPQTGAAEQYF. The CDR3 nucleotides are TGTGCCAGCAGCCCCCAAACAGGGGCGGCCGAGCAGTACTTC.

This rearrangement joins TRBV9 to TRBJ1-1, with 7 bases matching TRBD1. V was clipped by 4 bases and J by 4 bases; unmatched bases: 7. This CDR3 has 14 amino acids. The germline V gene encodes CDR1 SGDLS and CDR2 YYNGEE. DNA of the CDR3: TGTGCCAGCAGCCCATCTGACAGGGCCACTGAAGCTTTCTTT. Its protein product is CASSPSDRATEAFF.

V usage is TRBV6-2 or TRBV6-3 and J usage is TRBJ1-6; D is possibly TRBD1 (6 bases). Deletions cut 1 base from V and 9 bases from J, with 13 bases between. The CDR3 consists of 15 residues. In germline, CDR1 is MNHEY, CDR2 SVGEGT. In DNA form, the CDR3 reads TGTGCCAGCAGTTACTATGGGGGCGGGAGTTCACCCCTCCACTTT. Translation: CASSYYGGGSSPLHF.

Only one count was recorded for this clone. V and J are TRBV7-9 and TRBJ1-1; 9 bases align to TRBD1. This CDR3 spans 14 amino acids. Germline lookup yields CDR1 SEHNR and CDR2 FQNEAQ (reference sequence). Trimming at V came to 7 bases and at J to 4 bases, leaving 7 bases not matched to a gene. The CDR3 bases are TGTGCCAGCATCCGGACAGGGGCGAGCACTGAAGCTTTCTTT. Encoded protein: CASIRTGASTEAFF.

This sequence joins TRBV28 and TRBJ1-2; the match to TRBD1 covers 7 bases. Trimming at V came to 4 bases and at J to 4 bases, leaving 9 bases not matched to a gene. CDR1 is MDHEN, CDR2 SYDVKM, per germline. The CDR3 runs 15 residues. CDR3 sequence reads: CASSSHGQDGYGYTF. DNA of the CDR3: TGTGCCAGCAGTTCCCACGGACAGGACGGCTATGGCTACACCTTC.

The CDR3 sequence: CASRARTGGNTIYF. CDR3 nucleotides: TGTGCCAGCAGAGCCCGGACGGGAGGGAACACCATATATTTT. This chain links TRBV27 with TRBJ1-3; D is undetermined. V was pared by 6 bases and J by 7 bases, with 16 bases between. The CDR3 has 14 residues. From germline, CDR1 is MNHEY and CDR2 SMNVEV (reference sequence).

The rearrangement joins TRBV6-5 to TRBJ2-1; D not certain. CDR1 is MNHEY, CDR2 SVGAGI, per germline. This CDR3 has 15 amino acids. V was pared by 0 bases and J by 8 bases, with 14 bases between. The CDR3 spells CASSYSATLQYEQFF. DNA for the CDR3: TGTGCCAGCAGTTACTCGGCTACCTTACAGTATGAGCAGTTCTTC.

The chain has TRBV6-6 and TRBJ1-3, with D unresolved. V lost 2 bases, J lost 2 bases, and 7 bases lay in between. Germline-derived CDR1 and CDR2 are MNHNY and SVGAGI (reference sequence). This CDR3 is 14 amino acids long. Written as DNA, the CDR3 is TGTGCCAGCAGTTACGCAGAAGCTGGAAACACCATATATTTT. The encoded protein is CASSYAEAGNTIYF.

V and J are TRBV10-3 and TRBJ1-2; D call uncertain. Germline CDR1 ENHRY, CDR2 SYGVKD. This CDR3 has 13 residues. V was cut by 0 bases and J by 6 bases, with 8 bases left in between. The CDR3 coding sequence is TGTGCCATCAGTGAGTCTTGGGGAGATGGCTACACCTTC. It is translated as CAISESWGDGYTF.

V gene TRBV18 combines with J gene TRBJ1-3; no firm D call. The germline V gene encodes CDR1 KGHSH and CDR2 LQKENI. Trimming pared 0 bases from V and 0 bases from J, leaving 9 bases between. This CDR3 spans 16 amino acids. This CDR3 reads CASSPPYRSSGNTIYF. The CDR3 region has the DNA TGTGCCAGCTCACCACCGTACCGGAGCTCTGGAAACACCATATATTTT.

The V call is TRBV6-5, the J call TRBJ2-2; 8 positions agree with TRBD1. Germline lookup yields CDR1 MNHEY and CDR2 SVGAGI. The CDR3 extends over 15 amino acids. Trimming cost V 7 bases and J 5 bases; bases outside gene matches: 9. CDR3 protein: CASTFQGAQTGELFF. In nucleotides, the CDR3 is TGTGCCAGCACATTCCAGGGGGCGCAAACCGGGGAGCTGTTTTTT.

This chain uses TRBV28 with TRBJ1-1; 9 bases fit TRBD1. The J segment lost 5 bases and the V segment lost 6 bases, leaving 7 bases of the junction unmatched. The CDR3 totals 14 residues. CDR1 and CDR2 (germline): MDHEN, SYDVKM. The CDR3 spells CASREQGARTEAFF. The CDR3 DNA reads TGTGCCAGCAGGGAACAGGGGGCGCGAACTGAAGCTTTCTTT. Complete variable domain (other parts from reference TRBV28 and TRBJ1-1): DVKVTQSSRYLVKRTGEKVFLECVQDMDHENMFWYRQDPGLGLRLIYFSYDVKMKEKGDIPEGYSVSREKKERFSLILESASTNQTSMYLCASREQGARTEAFFGQGTRLTVV.

The chain combines TRBV27 with TRBJ2-7; 7 bases line up with TRBD1. Germline V gene sequence: CDR1 MNHEY, CDR2 SMNVEV (reference sequence). This CDR3 region has 15 residues. J gave up 3 bases and V 5 bases, and 10 bases lay outside the gene matches. The DNA of the CDR3 is TGTGCCAGCAGTCCGACAGGGTTCGGAGGCTACGAGCAGTACTTC. Translated: CASSPTGFGGYEQYF.

This chain uses TRBV7-2 with TRBJ1-1; no clear D gene. This CDR3 has 14 residues. V was clipped by 1 base and J by 4 bases, with 10 bases between them. The germline V gene has CDR1 SGHTA and CDR2 FQGNSA. CDR3 DNA: TGTGCCAGCAGCTTAGGTTTGGCGGGCACTGAAGCTTTCTTT. The encoded protein is CASSLGLAGTEAFF.

The CDR3 sequence: CASSIGARHFYNSPLHF. The CDR3 bases are TGTGCCAGTAGTATAGGAGCCCGACACTTCTATAATTCACCCCTCCACTTT. The V and J genes are TRBV19 and TRBJ1-6; D is ambiguous. Germline loops: CDR1 LNHDA, CDR2 SQIVND (reference sequence). This CDR3 is 17 amino acids long. Between the trimmed V and J ends, which lost 1 base and 3 bases, there was a span of 13 bases.

The chain recombines TRBV5-1 with TRBJ1-2, with D possibly TRBD1 on 6 matching bases. Germline-derived CDR1 and CDR2 are SGHRS and YFSETQ. The ends were cut back, 0 bases at V and 6 bases at J, with 15 bases in the middle. This CDR3 is 15 amino acids long. The CDR3 nucleotides are TGCGCCAGCAGCTTGGGGGGATCGGCAGGGGATGGCTACACCTTC. This translates into CASSLGGSAGDGYTF.

The V gene is TRBV2, the J gene TRBJ2-1, with TRBD1 matching 7 bases. Per the germline V gene, CDR1 is SNHLY and CDR2 is FYNNEI. Trimming cost V 4 bases and J 12 bases; bases outside gene matches: 6. This CDR3 spans 12 amino acids. Here the CDR3 DNA reads TGTGCCAGCAGTGGAGACAGGGTCGTGCAGTTCTTC. This encodes CASSGDRVVQFF.